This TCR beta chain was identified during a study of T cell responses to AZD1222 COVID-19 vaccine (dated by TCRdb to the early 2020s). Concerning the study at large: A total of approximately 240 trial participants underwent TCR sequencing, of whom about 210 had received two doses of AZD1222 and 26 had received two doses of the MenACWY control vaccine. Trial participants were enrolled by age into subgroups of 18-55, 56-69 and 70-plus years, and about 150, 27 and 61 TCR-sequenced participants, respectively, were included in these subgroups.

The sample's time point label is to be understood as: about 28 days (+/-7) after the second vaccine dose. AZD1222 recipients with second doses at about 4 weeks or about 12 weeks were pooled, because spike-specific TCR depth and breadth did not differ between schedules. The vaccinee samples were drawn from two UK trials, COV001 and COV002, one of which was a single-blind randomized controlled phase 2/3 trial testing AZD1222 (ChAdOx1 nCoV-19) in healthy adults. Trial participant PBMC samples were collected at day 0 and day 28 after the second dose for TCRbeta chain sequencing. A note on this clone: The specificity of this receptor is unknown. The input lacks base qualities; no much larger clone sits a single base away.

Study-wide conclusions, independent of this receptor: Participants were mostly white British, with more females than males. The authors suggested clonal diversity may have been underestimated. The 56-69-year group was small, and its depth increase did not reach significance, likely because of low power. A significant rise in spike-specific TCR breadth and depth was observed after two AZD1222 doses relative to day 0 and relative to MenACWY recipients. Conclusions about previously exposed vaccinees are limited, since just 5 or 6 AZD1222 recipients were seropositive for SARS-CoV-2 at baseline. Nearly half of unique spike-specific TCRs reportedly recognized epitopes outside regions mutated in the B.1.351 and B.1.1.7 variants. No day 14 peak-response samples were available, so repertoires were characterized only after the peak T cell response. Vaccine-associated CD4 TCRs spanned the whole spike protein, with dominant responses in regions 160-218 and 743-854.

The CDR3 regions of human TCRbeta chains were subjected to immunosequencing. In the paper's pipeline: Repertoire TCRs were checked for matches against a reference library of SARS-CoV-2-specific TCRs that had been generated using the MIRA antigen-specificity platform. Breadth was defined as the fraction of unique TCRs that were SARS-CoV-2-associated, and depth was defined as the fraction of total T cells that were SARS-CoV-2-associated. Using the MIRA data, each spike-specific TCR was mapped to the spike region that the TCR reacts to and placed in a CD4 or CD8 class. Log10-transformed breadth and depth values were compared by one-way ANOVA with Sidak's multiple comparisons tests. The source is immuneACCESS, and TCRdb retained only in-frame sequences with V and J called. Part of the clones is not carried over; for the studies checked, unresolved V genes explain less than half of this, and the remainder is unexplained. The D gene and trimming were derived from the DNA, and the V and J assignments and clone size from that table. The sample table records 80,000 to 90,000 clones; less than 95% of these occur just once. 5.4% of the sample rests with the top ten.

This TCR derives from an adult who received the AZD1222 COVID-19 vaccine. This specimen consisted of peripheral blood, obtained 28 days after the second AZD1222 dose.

CDR3 loop: CASSLRRDSGANVLTF. The nucleotide sequence reads TGCGCCAGCAGCTTAAGGAGGGACTCTGGGGCCAACGTCCTGACTTTC. The chain is assembled from TRBV5-1 and TRBJ2-6; TRBD2 is perhaps the D gene, given 6 matching bases. The CDR3 holds 16 amino acids from the cysteine to the phenylalanine. CDR3 DNA is the only sequence kept; it has 48 bases, read in frame from the first base. From a lookup of the germline V gene, CDR1 and CDR2 are SGHRS and YFSETQ. V is cut by 2 bases and J by 0 bases, and the space between the germline ends is 9 bases.